What follows describes a single TCR beta chain. Treatment noted: randomized to nivolumab then ipilimumab (arm A) or the reverse (arm B). Trimming removed 5 bases at V and 4 bases at J, with 11 bases between. The germline V gene has CDR1 MDHEN and CDR2 SYDVKM. CDR3 length: 13 residues. These data belong to a study of sequential checkpoint blockade in melanoma. Clones were read by immunoSEQ multiplex PCR, and TCRdb kept only the in-frame ones, dropping some. The sample contains about 19,000 clones, around 88% of which appear only once. This material consisted of CD8+ T cells sorted from blood (inferred from file names), taken from a patient given nivolumab and ipilimumab in sequence. The sequence was obtained from a human donor with melanoma. The J gene is TRBJ1-1, the V gene TRBV28; D gene ambiguous. The CDR3, as DNA: TGTGCCAGCAGTCTTAGCGGGAGCACTGAAGCTTTCTTT. Amino acid sequence: CASSLSGSTEAFF.